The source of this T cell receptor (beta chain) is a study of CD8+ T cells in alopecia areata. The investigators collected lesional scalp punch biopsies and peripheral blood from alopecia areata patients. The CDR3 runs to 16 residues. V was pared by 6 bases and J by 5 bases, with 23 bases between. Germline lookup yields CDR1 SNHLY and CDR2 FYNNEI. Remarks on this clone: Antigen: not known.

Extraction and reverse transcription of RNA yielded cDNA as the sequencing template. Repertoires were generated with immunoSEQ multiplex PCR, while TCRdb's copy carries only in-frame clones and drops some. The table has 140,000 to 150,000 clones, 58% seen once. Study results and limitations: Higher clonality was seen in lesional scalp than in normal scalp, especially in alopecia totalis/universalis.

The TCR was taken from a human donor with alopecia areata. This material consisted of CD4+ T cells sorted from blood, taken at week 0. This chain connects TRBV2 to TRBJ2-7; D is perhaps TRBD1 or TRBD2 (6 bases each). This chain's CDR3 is CASSLNFRVGGNEQYF. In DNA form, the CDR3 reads TGTGCCAGCAGCCTAAATTTTCGAGTGGGGGGCAACGAGCAGTACTTC.